Sequencing of this T cell receptor (beta chain) was carried out in a study of beta chain features in type 1 diabetes. The CDR3 runs 15 residues. Germline V gives CDR1 SEHNR, CDR2 FQNEAQ (reference sequence). Trimming left V 4 bases short and J 5 bases short, with 17 bases between. The study reverse transcribed the entire isolated RNA, so it sequenced expressed TCRB transcripts. Assay used: immunoSEQ multiplex PCR; TCRdb lists only in-frame clones, some missing. Altogether about 900,000 clones are present, 15% to 20% being singletons, with the ten largest covering 0.02% to 0.025%. This clone has more than one count but fewer than ten.

The clonotype originates from a woman aged 18-29 years in good health. This chain links TRBV7-9 with TRBJ1-1; D uncertain. Sequencing was carried out using naive CD4+ T cells from blood. The CDR3 region has the DNA TGTGCCAGCAGCTCGACCGCTCGACAACGGACTGAAGCTTTCTTT. Translating gives CASSSTARQRTEAFF.